The 27 T cell receptor beta chains presented below share a single source sample, sequenced in a study of blood T cell repertoires in COVID-19. Repertoires were generated with immunoSEQ multiplex PCR, while TCRdb's copy carries only in-frame clones and drops some. This sample yields tens of thousands of clones, of which 83% are seen a single time; 5% to 6.5% belongs to the top ten. Sequencing was performed on peripheral blood. The source of these receptors is a human donor in a cohort sampled during active COVID-19.

The chain employs TRBV5-1 and TRBJ1-5; 7 nucleotides line up with TRBD1. Trimming took 3 bases from V and 4 from J; bases not matched to a gene: 1. This CDR3 has 13 amino acids. The germline CDR1 and CDR2 sequences are SGHRS and YFSETQ. Here the CDR3 reads CASSWDSNQPQHF. The CDR3 coding sequence is TGCGCCAGCAGCTGGGACAGTAATCAGCCCCAGCATTTT.

This clone has a single count. V and J are TRBV5-1 and TRBJ1-6, with 10 nucleotides matching TRBD1. After removal of 0 bases from V and 7 bases from J, the junction contained 7 bases not matched to a gene. Germline CDR1 reads SGHRS; CDR2 reads YFSETQ. This CDR3 contains 17 residues. Here the CDR3 DNA reads TGCGCCAGCAGCTTGGGTGTGACAGGGGGCATAAATTCACCCCTCCACTTT. Translating it yields CASSLGVTGGINSPLHF.

The chain carries TRBV7-9 and TRBJ2-7; D might be TRBD2 (6 bases). The V end was cut by 5 bases, the J end by 6 bases, with 26 bases between. Germline CDR1 SEHNR, CDR2 FQNEAQ (reference sequence). The CDR3 is 17 amino acids. The CDR3 is CASSPGISRERVGEQYF. The CDR3 DNA sequence: TGTGCCAGCAGCCCGGGTATTAGCCGGGAGAGAGTGGGCGAGCAGTACTTC.

The chain recombines TRBV29-1 with TRBJ2-1; possibly TRBD2 for D (6 bases). Germline-derived CDR1 and CDR2 are SQVTM and ANQGSEA. The CDR3 runs to 12 residues. V was pared by 7 bases and J by 2 bases, with 9 bases between. The CDR3 bases are TGCAGCGCGAGCGGGCCCTACAATGAGCAGTTCTTC. This encodes CSASGPYNEQFF.

This clone was counted once. The V gene is TRBV5-4, the J gene TRBJ2-1, with D possibly matching TRBD1 (6 bases). CDR1 and CDR2 (germline): SGHNT, YYREEE (reference sequence). This CDR3 region has 13 residues. Trimming cost V 3 bases and J 6 bases, with 10 bases left between them. The CDR3 DNA reads as TGTGCCAGCAGCTCAGGGGCCCTCAATGAGCAGTTCTTC. Protein product: CASSSGALNEQFF.

The V call is TRBV12-3 or TRBV12-4, the J call TRBJ1-1; 8 bases fit TRBD1. J was trimmed by 5 bases and V by 1 base; bases with no gene match: 0. This CDR3 region has 13 residues. CDR3 residues: CASSLDRGTEAFF. As DNA, the CDR3 is TGTGCCAGCAGTTTAGACAGGGGGACTGAAGCTTTCTTT.

This rearrangement joins TRBV19 to TRBJ1-2, with 9 bases identical to TRBD1. This CDR3 comprises 16 residues. V lost 6 bases, J lost 5 bases, and 13 bases stayed unmatched. Germline-derived CDR1 and CDR2 are LNHDA and SQIVND (reference sequence). The CDR3 loop is CASSPVAAGTGYGYTF. The DNA for the CDR3 is TGTGCCAGTAGCCCGGTGGCCGCGGGGACAGGGTATGGCTACACCTTC.

As DNA, the CDR3 is TGCGCCAGCAGCTTGGGATTAGCGAGATACAATGAGCAGTTCTTC. Encoded protein: CASSLGLARYNEQFF. This sequence joins TRBV5-1 and TRBJ2-1; tentative D call: TRBD2 (5 bases). The CDR3 extends over 15 amino acids. Germline V gene lookup returns CDR1 SGHRS and CDR2 YFSETQ. Trimming took 0 bases from V and 4 from J, leaving 11 bases between them.

The V call is TRBV11-3, the J call TRBJ1-2, with TRBD1 identical over 9 bases. This CDR3 contains 16 residues. Trimming at V came to 5 bases and at J to 1 base, leaving 8 bases not matched to a gene. Germline values: CDR1 SGHNT, CDR2 YENEEA. The CDR3 nucleotides read TGTGCCAGCAGCCTTCGGACAGGGGAGGGTAACTATGGCTACACCTTC. Translation gives CASSLRTGEGNYGYTF.

The rearrangement joins TRBV3-1 (or the pseudogene TRBV3-2) to TRBJ2-7; no clear D gene. Germline-derived CDR1 and CDR2 are LGHDT and YNNKEL (reference sequence). The CDR3 is made up of 14 amino acids. The ends were cut back, 6 bases at V and 0 bases at J, with 12 bases in the middle. The CDR3 loop reads CASSRWSVSYEQYF. The CDR3, as DNA: TGTGCCAGCAGTCGGTGGTCTGTCTCCTACGAGCAGTACTTC.

This clone was recorded once. The chain carries TRBV29-1 and TRBJ1-1; perhaps TRBD1 as D (5 bases). The CDR3 spans 15 residues. Germline values: CDR1 SQVTM, CDR2 ANQGSEA. Trimming pared 1 base from V and 0 bases from J, leaving 12 bases between. CDR3 protein: CSVEGTSGVNTEAFF. The CDR3 coding sequence is TGCAGCGTTGAAGGGACATCAGGAGTGAACACTGAAGCTTTCTTT.

V gene TRBV24-1 combines with J gene TRBJ2-1; 8 bases map to TRBD2. CDR1 and CDR2 (germline): KGHDR, SFDVKD. The CDR3 runs to 16 residues. V shed 4 bases and J 6 bases; nucleotides not matched to a gene: 10. CDR3 coding DNA: TGTGCCACCAGTGACCCCAGGCGGGGGGAAGGCAATGAGCAGTTCTTC. It specifies CATSDPRRGEGNEQFF.

The chain carries TRBV9 and TRBJ2-7, with TRBD2 identical over 8 bases. CDR3 length: 16 residues. J gave up 0 bases and V 4 bases, and 9 bases lay outside the gene matches. Looked up from germline, CDR1 is SGDLS and CDR2 is YYNGEE. CDR3 protein: CASSPSGRASSYEQYF. The CDR3, as DNA: TGTGCCAGCAGCCCCTCCGGGAGGGCGAGCTCCTACGAGCAGTACTTC. Together with reference TRBV9 and TRBJ2-7, the CDR3 gives the full variable domain: DSGVTQTPKHLITATGQRVTLRCSPRSGDLSVYWYQQSLDQGLQFLIQYYNGEERAKGNILERFSAQQFPDLHSELNLSSLELGDSALYFCASSPSGRASSYEQYFGPGTRLTVT.

This chain joins TRBV5-1 and TRBJ2-3, with 7 nucleotides matching TRBD1. Germline CDR1 SGHRS, CDR2 YFSETQ. The ends lost 0 bases at V and 6 bases at J; junction bases unmatched: 4. This CDR3 comprises 14 residues. The CDR3 sequence: CASSLDRGKDTQYF. The CDR3 DNA is TGCGCCAGCAGCTTGGACAGGGGTAAGGATACGCAGTATTTT.

This chain joins TRBV5-5 and TRBJ2-5, with 8 positions matching TRBD1. V trimming: 2 bases; J trimming: 0 bases; junction bases outside the gene matches: 3. The CDR3 is made up of 15 amino acids. Germline-derived CDR1 and CDR2 are SGHKS and YYEKEE (reference sequence). DNA of the CDR3: TGTGCCAGCAGCTTCCAGGGGGCCTACCAAGAGACCCAGTACTTC. It codes for CASSFQGAYQETQYF.

This clone was seen only a few times. This chain uses TRBV27 with TRBJ2-7, with D possibly TRBD1 on 5 matching bases. The ends were cut back, 3 bases at V and 6 bases at J, with 15 bases in the middle. Germline V lookup: CDR1 MNHEY, CDR2 SMNVEV (reference sequence). CDR3 length equals 14 residues. The CDR3 reads CASSFGQGVSEQYF. The CDR3 nucleotides are TGTGCCAGCAGTTTCGGCCAGGGCGTCTCCGAGCAGTACTTC.

This chain uses TRBV27 with TRBJ2-5; D gene unclear. The CDR3 sequence is 11 residues long. V was shortened by 6 bases and J by 5 bases, with 7 bases between the two germline ends. CDR1 and CDR2 from the germline V gene are MNHEY and SMNVEV (reference sequence). CDR3 in amino acids: CASRLRETQYF. The DNA of the CDR3 is TGTGCCAGCAGGCTGAGGGAGACCCAGTACTTC.

The gene calls are TRBV5-1 and TRBJ2-7, with D possibly being TRBD1 (6 bases). The ends were cut back, 3 bases at V and 6 bases at J, with 10 bases in the middle. In germline, CDR1 is SGHRS, CDR2 YFSETQ. The CDR3 contains 12 residues. Here the CDR3 DNA reads TGCGCCAGCAGCTCACAGGGAATCGAGCAGTACTTC. Its translation: CASSSQGIEQYF. The variable domain in full, completed from reference TRBV5-1 and TRBJ2-7, reads KAGVTQTPRYLIKTRGQQVTLSCSPISGHRSVSWYQQTPGQGLQFLFEYFSETQRNKGNFPGRFSGRQFSNSRSEMNVSTLELGDSALYLCASSSQGIEQYFGPGTRLTVT.

V gene TRBV2 combines with J gene TRBJ2-7, with 9 bases matching TRBD2. J was trimmed by 1 base and V by 11 bases; bases with no gene match: 3. Per germline, CDR1 SNHLY and CDR2 FYNNEI. The CDR3 totals 12 residues. The CDR3, as DNA: TGTGCCTGCGGGAGGGGATCCTACGAGCAGTACTTC. This encodes CACGRGSYEQYF.

The CDR3 DNA reads TGCGCCAGCAGCTTTGCTCAAGGGGCGCTTACTGAAGCTTTCTTT. It yields the protein CASSFAQGALTEAFF. The genes are TRBV5-1 and TRBJ1-1; D possibly corresponds to TRBD1 (5 bases). Germline CDR1 reads SGHRS; CDR2 reads YFSETQ. The CDR3 totals 15 residues. Trimming left V 2 bases short and J 5 bases short, with 16 bases between.

The chain joins TRBV19 to TRBJ2-2, with 12 bases matching TRBD2. Trimming at V came to 6 bases and at J to 5 bases, leaving 7 bases not matched to a gene. The CDR3 is 16 residues long. The germline V gene encodes CDR1 LNHDA and CDR2 SQIVND (reference sequence). The CDR3 here is CASRLAGGPKTGELFF. CDR3 coding DNA: TGTGCCAGTAGACTAGCGGGGGGACCCAAAACCGGGGAGCTGTTTTTT. The full variable domain, its missing parts supplied by reference TRBV19 and TRBJ2-2, is DGGITQSPKYLFRKEGQNVTLSCEQNLNHDAMYWYRQDPGQGLRLIYYSQIVNDFQKGDIAEGYSVSREKKESFPLTVTSAQKNPTAFYLCASRLAGGPKTGELFFGEGSRLTVL.

V is TRBV5-8 and J is TRBJ2-5; D possibly corresponds to TRBD2 (6 bases). The CDR3 runs to 16 residues. The germline V gene has CDR1 SGHTS and CDR2 YDEGEE. Trimming removed 4 bases at V and 5 bases at J, with 21 bases between. The CDR3: CASSPGDRGSRETQYF. Here the CDR3 DNA reads TGTGCCAGCAGCCCGGGGGACCGTGGCTCCAGGGAGACCCAGTACTTC.

The chain carries TRBV5-1 and TRBJ1-2; D ambiguous. CDR1 and CDR2 from the germline V gene are SGHRS and YFSETQ. Trimming shortened V by 0 bases and J by 7 bases, and 13 bases separated the two germline ends. The length of the CDR3 is 14 residues. The CDR3 here is CASSLESAEGGYTF. CDR3 sequence (DNA): TGCGCCAGCAGCTTGGAGTCGGCGGAAGGTGGCTACACCTTC.

This chain joins TRBV9 and TRBJ2-3; D gene ambiguous. The germline V gene encodes CDR1 SGDLS and CDR2 YYNGEE. The germline V and J ends were trimmed by 4 bases and 2 bases, with 14 bases remaining between them. The CDR3 totals 15 residues. CDR3 DNA: TGTGCCAGCAGCCCTAGACTTTCGCCCACAGATACGCAGTATTTT. Protein: CASSPRLSPTDTQYF.

The chain couples TRBV19 to TRBJ2-1, with 11 positions matching TRBD2. Germline loops: CDR1 LNHDA, CDR2 SQIVND (reference sequence). V lost 3 bases to trimming and J lost 0 bases; unmatched junction nucleotides: 7. The CDR3 runs to 18 residues. CDR3 region: CASSMGGGTSGSYNEQFF. CDR3 nucleotide sequence: TGTGCCAGTAGTATGGGGGGCGGGACTAGCGGCTCCTACAATGAGCAGTTCTTC.

The rearrangement uses TRBV19 and TRBJ2-1; 11 bases align to TRBD2. CDR1 and CDR2 (germline): LNHDA, SQIVND (reference sequence). CDR3 size: 16 residues. V lost 5 bases, J lost 9 bases, and 12 bases stayed unmatched. As DNA, the CDR3 is TGTGCCAGTAGTCCCCTTGGGTTAGCGGGAGGGTTTGAGCAGTTCTTC. Translation gives CASSPLGLAGGFEQFF.

The V and J genes are TRBV6-1 and TRBJ1-2; perhaps TRBD1 as D (5 bases). Deletions cut 0 bases from V and 2 bases from J, with 13 bases between. The V gene's germline CDR1 is MNHNS and CDR2 SASEGT. This CDR3 is 16 amino acids long. The DNA of the CDR3 is TGTGCCAGCAGTGAAGCTCATCTCAGACAGAACTATGGCTACACCTTC. This translates into CASSEAHLRQNYGYTF.